This entry is about one T cell receptor (beta chain). Its antigen is currently unknown. The PCR used 60 Vbeta and 13 Jbeta primers. Profiling relied on immunoSEQ multiplex PCR, and the TCRdb table lists in-frame clones only, not all of them. The sample has over 150,000 clones, under 80% seen once. The sample originates from a study of cytomegalovirus exposure and HLA in healthy donors. Regarding the study as a whole: The investigators catalogued 160 or so TCR beta chains as cytomegalovirus-associated.

The CDR3 sequence is 17 residues long. The V end was cut by 0 bases, the J end by 0 bases, with 14 bases between. Germline assignment: CDR1 LGHNA and CDR2 YNFKEQ. The material sequenced was PBMCs. The chain carries TRBV4-2 and TRBJ1-2; TRBD1 is a possible D gene (5 bases). The receptor's source is a man in his forties in good health and CMV-seronegative. DNA of the CDR3: TGTGCCAGCAGCCAAGACCTAACAGGCCTATCTAACTATGGCTACACCTTC. This gives the protein CASSQDLTGLSNYGYTF.